The entry below gives a single T cell receptor (beta chain) sequence along with its context. This clonotype was counted at least ten times. Its antigen is unknown. Base quality data are lacking; no much larger clone is found one base away. The sample belongs to a study of blood T cells in healthy people across ages (dated by TCRdb to between 2015 and 2016). With respect to the entire study: In model experiments, template switching captured roughly one uniquely barcoded TCR beta cDNA molecule for every two T cells. To track age-related changes in TCR beta repertoire diversity, the study relied on deep sequencing normalized with unique cDNA molecular identifiers. The donors were divided into four age groups: young (average around 16 years), middle-aged (around 41), aged (approximately 62) and long-lived (roughly 82). To avoid experimental bias, donors of different ages were spread randomly across the sequencing lanes. Using the same blood draw, the study looked at two additional independent replicas of 1 million unique cDNA reads for two donors, one aged 18 to 29 and the other aged 80 or older. The study at large found these results: Observed TCR beta diversity per million T cells fell roughly linearly with age, and a significant reduction was already apparent by age around 39. Estimates of total diversity from one million sequenced T cells were regarded as lower bounds and underestimates. A strong correlation was found between observed TCR beta diversity and the percentage of naive T cells measured by flow cytometry. The long-lived group showed more naive CD4+ T cells, fewer expanded clones and increased TCR diversity than the aged group, suggesting age selection. Bulk unsorted PBMC profiling prevented conclusive comparison of naive and antigen-experienced compartments. The CMV infection status of donors was not known, potentially confounding age-related changes in expanded clonotypes.

The roughly 39 donors, aged about 6 to 90 years, were systemically healthy Caucasian individuals from Russia. Each donor gave approximately 9.3 milliliters of peripheral blood, collected into EDTA-treated Vacutainer tubes. Ficoll-Paque density-gradient centrifugation was used to isolate PBMCs, with at least 6.5 million per sample. Total RNA, at least 6 micrograms per sample, was extracted from PBMCs with Trizol reagent. For every donor, an aliquot of PBMCs went through flow cytometry to measure the percentages of naive CD45RAhigh/CD27high T cells. The method behind the library was 5' RACE. Reads for this sample came from an Illumina HiSeq 2500. A second PCR of roughly 7 to 12 cycles was run with a J-beta primer mix and a sample-barcoded 5' primer. Each TCR beta cDNA molecule received a unique molecular identifier from a template-switch 5' adaptor carrying 12 random nucleotides. Each sample yielded at least 2.5 million CDR3-containing paired-end reads. First-strand cDNA was synthesized from all RNA with the Mint cDNA synthesis kit, primed by a TRBC-specific oligonucleotide. After uracil-DNA glycosylase treatment, a first 18-cycle PCR used universal primers M1SS and BC2_uni_R on all cDNA. Per the original workflow: For normalization, 1 million high-quality reads were randomly selected from each sample, with every read carrying a distinct molecular identifier. Reads sharing molecular identifiers were discarded rather than binned into consensus sequences. MiTCR, run with a Q25 quality threshold and the strictest error-elimination algorithm, handled CDR3 identification, clonotype clustering and error correction. A nonparametric unseen species model using Euler transformation provided a lower-bound estimate of total TCR beta diversity. TCRdb cleaned the public reads at Q25 with fastp, built clones with MiXCR and kept in-frame beta chains. One record per CDR3 amino acid sequence lists the most common genes and DNA. Clone size and V and J calls follow TCRdb, not the original study. The table for this sample lists about 640,000 distinct CDR3 sequences; 25% to 35% of them were counted only once. The leading ten clones occupy about 15% of the sample.

What was sequenced was blood. This sequence was found in a woman over 75 in good health.

This receptor has the CDR3 CASSLELAAVPDTQYF. The sequence in DNA is TGTGCCAGCAGCTTAGAACTAGCGGCGGTCCCAGATACGCAGTATTTT. Recombination linked TRBV7-2 to TRBJ2-3; 8 bases in between match TRBD2. Compared with germline, V lacks 1 base and J lacks 4 bases; bases without a gene match: 7. The CDR3 has 16 amino acids, counting the end cysteine and phenylalanine. Solely the CDR3 DNA is kept, with 48 bases framed from the first base. From a lookup of the germline V gene, CDR1 and CDR2 are SGHTA and FQGNSA.